The rows below give T cell receptor beta chains drawn from one sample of a study of T cell responses to AZD1222 COVID-19 vaccine. Measured with immunoSEQ multiplex PCR; TCRdb has only the in-frame clones, and not every one. There are over 45,000 clones in the sample; approximately 88% occur only once, and around 2% lies in the top ten. The sample in question was peripheral blood, obtained on day 0 of AZD1222 vaccination. The receptors here all came from an adult in good health. Each CDR3 is given without its conserved first and last residue. Not every row has a clone size; where given, it reads once, few, many or a size class.

TRBV18	TRBJ1-1	few	ASSGDREVTEAF
TRBV5-1	TRBJ2-7	-	ASTRGAPYEQY
TRBV9	TRBJ2-3	-	ASSAVGLASTDTQY
TRBV30	TRBJ2-7	-	AWSDPGTGYSSYEQY
TRBV5-1	TRBJ2-7	-	ASSSGTGPYEQY
TRBV5-5	TRBJ1-4	-	ACTPTAILGGEKLF
TRBV14	TRBJ2-7	-	ASSQVPSGRSYEQY
TRBV6-2/TRBV6-3	TRBJ2-1	-	ASSPTSGYYNEQF
TRBV29-1	TRBJ1-1	-	SAAVTEAF
TRBV18	TRBJ1-6	once	ASSAKRADSPLH
TRBV24-1	TRBJ2-3	-	ATSDQSTDTQY
TRBV7-6	TRBJ2-7	-	ASSLSSGRALGEQY
TRBV18	TRBJ2-7	once	ASSQLAEASYEQY
TRBV6-2/TRBV6-3	TRBJ2-7	-	ASSHGLAGDEQY
TRBV30	TRBJ2-1	-	AWSGGRVSYNEQF
TRBV5-1	TRBJ2-3	-	ASSPQNRGTQY
TRBV2	TRBJ1-1	-	ASSDMGRIEAF
TRBV15	TRBJ2-3	-	ATSRGGRAPTQY
TRBV11-2	TRBJ2-3	-	ASSLGAGTDTQY
TRBV28	TRBJ2-6	-	ASTFDRGLSGANVLT
TRBV28	TRBJ2-7	-	ASSSSVAYEQY
TRBV25-1	TRBJ2-2	-	ASSERTTGELF
TRBV28	TRBJ1-4	-	ASSSPGLKEGLF
TRBV28	TRBJ1-1	-	AVLGQGDTEAF
TRBV12-3/TRBV12-4	TRBJ2-1	-	ASSLVRGNEQF
TRBV27	TRBJ1-1	-	ASSKKQGTGNTEAF
TRBV7-8	TRBJ1-5	-	ASSLTQSNQPQH
TRBV25-1	TRBJ1-4	-	ASSHGEGWPNEKLF
TRBV9	TRBJ2-2	-	ASSVLAGGPNTGELF
TRBV6-6	TRBJ1-2	-	ASSYQGARGGNGYT
TRBV2	TRBJ1-4	once	ALGGTGEKLF
TRBV6-9	TRBJ2-1	-	ASSLYTGVYYNEQF
TRBV27	TRBJ2-2	-	ASRPRGLAIAGELF
TRBV27	TRBJ1-1	once	ASSLDWPKNTEAF
TRBV30	TRBJ1-4	-	AWNIHAGGEKLF
TRBV6-5	TRBJ1-4	-	ASSTRDRGREKLF
TRBV5-8	TRBJ2-5	-	ASSLRGGTFETQY
TRBV19	TRBJ2-7	once	ASSRQGNYEQY
TRBV7-9	TRBJ1-1	-	ASSSMNTEAF
TRBV19	TRBJ1-4	-	ASSIMGVPNEKLF
TRBV15	TRBJ1-3	-	ATSRDGNTIY
TRBV7-2	TRBJ2-2	-	ASSLYWNTGELF
TRBV29-1	TRBJ1-2	once	SVGTGPYGYT
TRBV9	TRBJ2-1	-	ASSVEPSPRQTSGKNNEQF
TRBV28	TRBJ2-1	-	ASSLSGGMRLDEQF
TRBV28	TRBJ2-1	-	ASSSPGVVYNEQF
TRBV3-1/TRBV3-2	TRBJ1-2	-	ASSQVGGFYGYT
TRBV19	TRBJ2-1	-	ASSIYRGLAVNEQF
TRBV14	TRBJ2-7	-	ASSQAGTGVYEQY
TRBV3-1/TRBV3-2	TRBJ2-7	-	ASSLRGSSGLYEQY
TRBV21-1	TRBJ1-2	once	ASRISSAGGFYGYT
TRBV28	TRBJ2-7	-	ASSLWAGPVGEQY
TRBV11-2	TRBJ2-1	-	ASSFHNEQF